Sequencing of this T cell receptor beta chain was carried out in a study of T cells in Graves' hyperthyroidism and ophthalmopathy. This CDR3 has 14 residues. Looked up from germline, CDR1 is GTSNPN and CDR2 is SVGIG (reference sequence). This clonotype showed up just a few times. A much larger clone differs by one base, so this may be a read error. The investigators amplified TCR beta CDR3 regions from RNA transcripts. Primed by the HTBI set, a first-round RT-PCR was run on the TCR CDR3. Via MiXCR, TCRdb re-called the multiplex PCR reads, giving one row per CDR3 protein. The table shows 360,000 or so distinct CDR3 sequences, with over 12% occurring only once. PBMCs were derived from approximately 10 ml fresh peripheral blood.

This TCR derives from a woman aged 60 to 75 with Graves' ophthalmopathy. The specimen was blood. The chain combines TRBV30 with TRBJ1-2, with D possibly TRBD1 on 5 matching bases. CDR3 in amino acids: CTWRGRVAIYGYTF. CDR3 in DNA: TGTACCTGGAGGGGAAGGGTAGCAATCTATGGCTACACCTTC.